The 29 T cell receptor beta chains presented below share a single source sample, sequenced in a study of cytomegalovirus exposure and HLA in healthy donors. PCR employed 60 Vbeta and 13 Jbeta primers. Libraries were prepared by immunoSEQ multiplex PCR; TCRdb keeps only in-frame clonotypes and omits some of them. Of some 110,000 clones in the sample, 70% to 80% were seen once. The material sequenced was PBMCs. The source of these receptors is a man aged 50 to 60 in good health and CMV-seronegative.

This clone was seen once. The CDR3 coding sequence is TGTGCCAGCAGCTCAACAGGTTTCTATGGCTACACCTTC. Protein product: CASSSTGFYGYTF. The genes are TRBV11-2 and TRBJ1-2; possible D gene TRBD1, 5 bases. This CDR3 is 13 amino acids long. The V gene lost 4 bases and the J gene lost 4 bases, with 10 bases spanning the gap. The germline gives CDR1 SGHAT, CDR2 FQNNGV.

This sequence joins TRBV6-5 and TRBJ2-7; 9 bases line up with TRBD1. Germline-derived CDR1 and CDR2 are MNHEY and SVGAGI. There are 14 residues in the CDR3. Losses at the gene ends were 4 bases for V and 3 bases for J; bases not matched to a gene: 4. CDR3 coding DNA: TGTGCCAGCAGTTCCGGACAGGGGAACTACGAGCAGTACTTC. It is translated as CASSSGQGNYEQYF.

J is TRBJ2-1 and V is TRBV6-6; 8 bases line up with TRBD1. The CDR3 is 13 amino acids. J was trimmed by 10 bases and V by 4 bases; bases with no gene match: 6. Germline V gene sequence: CDR1 MNHNY, CDR2 SVGAGI (reference sequence). The CDR3 reads CASSFRQGNEQFF. CDR3 coding DNA: TGTGCCAGCAGTTTTAGACAGGGGAACGAGCAGTTCTTC.

Here the CDR3 reads CASRPRTETTDTQYF. The CDR3 DNA reads as TGTGCCAGCAGACCGAGGACAGAAACCACAGATACGCAGTATTTT. J is TRBJ2-3 and V is TRBV6-1; perhaps TRBD1 as D (6 bases). This CDR3 has 15 residues. Trimming took off 6 bases at V and 2 bases at J, with 15 bases between the two ends. The V gene's germline CDR1 is MNHNS and CDR2 SASEGT.

The CDR3 bases are TGTGCCACCACTCAGGGGATTAGCAATCAGCCCCAGCATTTT. This codes for CATTQGISNQPQHF. J is TRBJ1-5 and V is TRBV15; D possibly corresponds to TRBD1 (6 bases). V dropped 7 bases and J dropped 0 bases, with 10 bases sitting between them. The CDR3 covers 14 residues. CDR1 LNHNV and CDR2 YYDKDF come from the germline V gene (reference sequence). The whole variable domain, filled in from reference TRBV15 and TRBJ1-5, reads DAMVIQNPRYQVTQFGKPVTLSCSQTLNHNVMYWYQQKSSQAPKLLFHYYDKDFNNEADTPDNFQSRRPNTSFCFLDIRSPGLGDTAMYLCATTQGISNQPQHFGDGTRLSIL.

The gene calls are TRBV19 and TRBJ2-5; maybe TRBD2 (5 bases). This CDR3 is built from 13 residues. V was trimmed by 7 bases and J by 5 bases, leaving 14 bases between them. Per the germline V gene, CDR1 is LNHDA and CDR2 is SQIVND (reference sequence). CDR3 amino acids: CASTSRDGETQYF. CDR3 in DNA: TGTGCCAGTACCTCCCGGGATGGGGAGACCCAGTACTTC.

V is TRBV4-2 and J is TRBJ1-4; D uncertain. Per germline, CDR1 LGHNA and CDR2 YNFKEQ. CDR3 length equals 16 residues. Deletions cut 1 base from V and 0 bases from J, with 9 bases between. Here the CDR3 DNA reads TGTGCCAGCAGCCAAGCTCAGGCAACAACTAATGAAAAACTGTTTTTT. It codes for CASSQAQATTNEKLFF.

This clone has just one count. The rearrangement joins TRBV10-3 to TRBJ1-1; the D gene is possibly TRBD1 (5 bases). The CDR3 contains 13 residues. Germline V CDR1 and CDR2: ENHRY, SYGVKD. The V end was cut by 9 bases, the J end by 0 bases, with 11 bases between. CDR3 region: CAIRTQVNTEAFF. In DNA, the CDR3 is TGTGCCATTAGGACACAGGTGAACACTGAAGCTTTCTTT.

This chain uses TRBV7-9 with TRBJ1-1, with TRBD1 as a possible D gene (5 bases). Trimming left V 2 bases short and J 4 bases short, with 11 bases between. Germline CDR1 and CDR2: SEHNR and FQNEAQ (reference sequence). This CDR3 has 14 residues. The CDR3 nucleotides are TGTGCCAGCAGCTTATCCGGGACTAGCACTGAAGCTTTCTTT. As protein: CASSLSGTSTEAFF.

This clone came up a few times. The chain recombines TRBV9 with TRBJ2-5; tentatively, D is TRBD1 (8 bases). The CDR3 contains 15 residues. Per the germline V gene, CDR1 is SGDLS and CDR2 is YYNGEE. Trimming pared 0 bases from V and 4 bases from J, leaving 13 bases between. The CDR3 sequence is CASSVATGEGETQYF. CDR3 nucleotides: TGTGCCAGCAGCGTAGCGACAGGGGAGGGAGAGACCCAGTACTTC.

This chain links TRBV9 with TRBJ1-6; tentative D call: TRBD1 (5 bases). Trimming shortened V by 4 bases and J by 9 bases, and 20 bases separated the two germline ends. In germline, CDR1 is SGDLS, CDR2 YYNGEE. The length of the CDR3 is 16 residues. The CDR3 here is CASSTRYGGSGSPLHF. CDR3 in DNA: TGTGCCAGCAGCACGCGATACGGGGGGTCGGGTTCACCCCTCCACTTT.

The genes are TRBV4-3 and TRBJ1-2, with D tentatively TRBD1 (5 bases). Trimming took 5 bases from V and 7 from J, leaving 14 bases between them. The CDR3 contains 13 residues. Germline CDR1 and CDR2: LGHNA and YSLEER. The CDR3 sequence: CASSDPGGGGYTF. CDR3 bases: TGCGCCAGCAGCGACCCGGGGGGAGGTGGCTACACCTTC.

This clone was observed a single time. The chain employs TRBV28 and TRBJ2-5; 12 nucleotides match TRBD2. CDR1 and CDR2 from the germline V gene are MDHEN and SYDVKM. The CDR3 runs to 15 residues. Trimming at V came to 6 bases and at J to 1 base, leaving 3 bases not matched to a gene. CDR3 DNA: TGTGCCAGCAGAACTAGCGGGGGGACCCAAGAGACCCAGTACTTC. It is translated as CASRTSGGTQETQYF.

The chain carries TRBV5-1 and TRBJ2-1; perhaps TRBD1 as D (8 bases). The CDR3 sequence is 15 residues long. CDR1 SGHRS and CDR2 YFSETQ come from the germline V gene. Deletions cut 2 bases from V and 6 bases from J, with 15 bases between. CDR3 amino acids: CASSFGQGGSNEQFF. CDR3 nucleotide sequence: TGCGCCAGCAGCTTTGGACAGGGAGGGAGCAATGAGCAGTTCTTC.

This chain links TRBV5-1 with TRBJ1-2; D is uncertain. Germline CDR1 is SGHRS and CDR2 is YFSETQ. The germline V and J ends were trimmed by 0 bases and 2 bases, with 11 bases remaining between them. The CDR3 is 15 residues long. The CDR3 region has the DNA TGCGCCAGCAGCTTGGATGGTAACAGCAACTATGGCTACACCTTC. This encodes CASSLDGNSNYGYTF.

The V call is TRBV4-1, the J call TRBJ2-3, with a weak D call TRBD1 (5 bases). Germline V CDR1 and CDR2: MGHRA, YSYEKL. CDR3 length equals 17 residues. Trimming removed 1 base from V and 1 base from J, with 15 bases in between. CDR3: CASSQVGREVRTDTQYF. The CDR3 nucleotides are TGCGCCAGCAGCCAAGTTGGCAGGGAAGTACGCACAGATACGCAGTATTTT.

This chain connects TRBV10-1 to TRBJ2-3, with 9 bases that match TRBD1. The germline CDR1 and CDR2 sequences are WNHNN and SYGVQD (reference sequence). V was pared by 2 bases and J by 3 bases, with 3 bases of the junction left unmatched. The CDR3 is made up of 15 amino acids. CDR3: CASSEGQGITDTQYF. CDR3 coding DNA: TGCGCCAGCAGTGAGGGACAGGGGATTACAGATACGCAGTATTTT.

The chain is built from TRBV7-2 and TRBJ1-2; D perhaps matches TRBD1 (6 bases). Trimming stripped 5 bases from V and 5 bases from J, with 21 bases between. CDR1 and CDR2 (germline): SGHTA, FQGNSA. This CDR3 has 16 residues. The CDR3 DNA reads as TGTGCCAGCAGCCCAGCAAACAGGGTATCAGGTTATGGCTACACCTTC. Translating gives CASSPANRVSGYGYTF.

The table lists this clone with a count of one. The chain uses TRBV6-4 and TRBJ1-2; D not resolved. Germline CDR1 is MRHNA and CDR2 is SNTAGT. There are 12 residues in the CDR3. Trimming took off 7 bases at V and 10 bases at J, with 16 bases between the two ends. CDR3 residues: CASNTTPRDYTF. CDR3 DNA sequence: TGTGCCAGCAATACTACACCCCGAGACTACACCTTC.

Concerning this clone: One end of the junction varies from germline; a read error may be responsible. The chain links TRBV7-9 to TRBJ2-2; D is ambiguous. Germline V CDR1 and CDR2: SEHNR, FQNEAQ (reference sequence). There are 14 residues in the CDR3. CDR3 sequence: CSSSVWARTGELFF. In DNA form, the CDR3 reads TGTTCCAGCAGCGTGTGGGCACGGACCGGGGAGCTGTTTTTT.

The chain uses TRBV6-4 and TRBJ2-3; 7 bases map to TRBD2. CDR1 and CDR2 (germline): MRHNA, SNTAGT. Trimming at V came to 4 bases and at J to 4 bases, leaving 2 bases not matched to a gene. CDR3 size: 13 residues. CDR3 in DNA: TGTGCCAGCAGTGGGGAGGGGTCAGATACGCAGTATTTT. It specifies CASSGEGSDTQYF.

The chain joins TRBV6-1 to TRBJ2-2; the match to TRBD1 covers 9 bases. V lost 7 bases, J lost 4 bases, and 4 bases stayed unmatched. The CDR3 has 14 amino acids. Per germline, CDR1 MNHNS and CDR2 SASEGT. For the CDR3, the DNA is TGTGCCAGCATTATGACAGGGGGCACCGGGGAGCTGTTTTTT. Protein sequence: CASIMTGGTGELFF.

The chain joins TRBV4-2 to TRBJ2-5, with a possible D match to TRBD1 (5 bases). The germline gives CDR1 LGHNA, CDR2 YNFKEQ. The V end was cut by 1 base, the J end by 5 bases, with 17 bases between. The CDR3 runs to 16 residues. The CDR3 loop reads CASSQGLNQGYETQYF. DNA for the CDR3: TGTGCCAGCAGCCAAGGACTTAACCAGGGTTACGAGACCCAGTACTTC.

The genes are TRBV5-4 and TRBJ2-1; 9 bases agree with TRBD2. Per the germline V gene, CDR1 is SGHNT and CDR2 is YYREEE (reference sequence). CDR3 length: 15 residues. The trim removed 3 bases at V and 7 bases at J, leaving 8 bases unmatched. The CDR3 reads CASSYERGAGNEQFF. For the CDR3, the DNA is TGTGCCAGCAGCTACGAGCGGGGGGCCGGGAATGAGCAGTTCTTC.

CDR3 residues: CASKRRRMNEKLFF. The CDR3 DNA reads as TGTGCCAGCAAAAGGCGGCGGATGAATGAAAAACTGTTTTTT. The genes are TRBV2 and TRBJ1-4; D gene ambiguous. The germline V and J ends were trimmed by 7 bases and 5 bases, with 14 bases remaining between them. CDR1 SNHLY and CDR2 FYNNEI come from the germline V gene. This CDR3 has 14 amino acids.

CDR3: CASRTRLRGTSGGEITGELFF. The CDR3 coding sequence is TGTGCAAGTCGCACCCGGTTAAGGGGGACTAGCGGGGGGGAAATCACCGGGGAGCTGTTTTTT. The J gene is TRBJ2-2, the V gene TRBV12-2; the D call of TRBD2 is as the table states it, not checked on the DNA. TRBV12-2 represents a pseudogene. CDR3 length: 21 residues.

This chain uses TRBV11-1 with TRBJ2-5; TRBD1 matches at 7 bases. The CDR3 covers 14 residues. Germline V gives CDR1 SGHAT, CDR2 FQDESV (reference sequence). The junction had 5 bases not matched to a gene; V was cut back by 5 bases and J by 2 bases. CDR3 nucleotide sequence: TGTGCCAGCAGCCGGACAGGACAGCAAGAGACCCAGTACTTC. It codes for CASSRTGQQETQYF.

The J gene is TRBJ1-4, the V gene TRBV5-4, with 8 bases aligning to TRBD1. This CDR3 has 15 amino acids. V shed 2 bases, J shed 1 base, and the junction held 1 base outside the gene matches. The germline gives CDR1 SGHNT, CDR2 YYREEE (reference sequence). This chain's CDR3 is CASSFDRGTNEKLFF. CDR3 nucleotides: TGTGCCAGCAGCTTCGACAGGGGAACTAATGAAAAACTGTTTTTT.

The V call is TRBV7-2, the J call TRBJ1-3, with D perhaps matching TRBD1 (6 bases). This CDR3 comprises 17 residues. The germline CDR1 and CDR2 sequences are SGHTA and FQGNSA. V shed 1 base and J shed 0 bases, with 13 bases lying between them. In DNA form, the CDR3 reads TGTGCCAGCAGCTTAGGGCAGGGGCGCTTCTCTGGAAACACCATATATTTT. It encodes CASSLGQGRFSGNTIYF.